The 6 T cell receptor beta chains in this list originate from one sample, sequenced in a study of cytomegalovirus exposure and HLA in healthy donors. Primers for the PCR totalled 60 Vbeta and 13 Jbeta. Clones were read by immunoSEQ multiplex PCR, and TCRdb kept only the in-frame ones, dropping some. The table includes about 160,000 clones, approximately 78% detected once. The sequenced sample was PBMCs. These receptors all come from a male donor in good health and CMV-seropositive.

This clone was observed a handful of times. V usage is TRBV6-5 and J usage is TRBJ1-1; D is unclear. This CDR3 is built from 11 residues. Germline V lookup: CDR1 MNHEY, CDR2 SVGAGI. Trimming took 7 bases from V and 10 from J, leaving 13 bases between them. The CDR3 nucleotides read TGTGCCAGCAATGGACGGGGTGTAGCTTTCTTT. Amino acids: CASNGRGVAFF.

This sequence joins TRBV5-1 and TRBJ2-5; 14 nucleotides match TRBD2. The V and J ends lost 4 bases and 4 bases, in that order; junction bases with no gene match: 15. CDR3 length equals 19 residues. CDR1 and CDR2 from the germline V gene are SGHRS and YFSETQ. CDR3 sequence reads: CASSTRPGTSGRSSETQYF. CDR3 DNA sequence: TGCGCCAGCAGCACCAGGCCCGGGACTAGCGGGAGATCGTCAGAGACCCAGTACTTC.

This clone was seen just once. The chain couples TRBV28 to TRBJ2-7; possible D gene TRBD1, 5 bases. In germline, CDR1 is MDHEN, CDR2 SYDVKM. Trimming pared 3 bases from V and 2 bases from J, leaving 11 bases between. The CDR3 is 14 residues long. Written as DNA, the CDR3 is TGTGCCAGCAGTTTGATTGGGGCCCCCTACGAGCAGTACTTC. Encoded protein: CASSLIGAPYEQYF.

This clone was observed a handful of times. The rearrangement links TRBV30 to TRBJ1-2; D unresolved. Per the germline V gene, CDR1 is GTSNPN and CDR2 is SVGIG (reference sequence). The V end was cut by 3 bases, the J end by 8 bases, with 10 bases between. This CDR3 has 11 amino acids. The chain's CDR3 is CAWSPREGYTF. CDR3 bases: TGTGCCTGGAGCCCGCGCGAGGGCTACACCTTC.

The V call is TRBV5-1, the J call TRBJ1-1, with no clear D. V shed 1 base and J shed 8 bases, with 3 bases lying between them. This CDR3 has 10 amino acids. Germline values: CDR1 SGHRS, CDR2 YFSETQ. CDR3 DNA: TGCGCCAGCAGCTTGTCAGAAGCTTTCTTT. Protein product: CASSLSEAFF.

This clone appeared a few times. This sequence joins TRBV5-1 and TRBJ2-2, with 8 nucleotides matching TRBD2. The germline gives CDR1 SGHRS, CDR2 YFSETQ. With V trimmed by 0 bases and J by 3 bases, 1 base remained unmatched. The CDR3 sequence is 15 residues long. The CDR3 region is CASSLASGYTGELFF. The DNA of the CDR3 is TGCGCCAGCAGCTTGGCTAGCGGGTACACCGGGGAGCTGTTTTTT.